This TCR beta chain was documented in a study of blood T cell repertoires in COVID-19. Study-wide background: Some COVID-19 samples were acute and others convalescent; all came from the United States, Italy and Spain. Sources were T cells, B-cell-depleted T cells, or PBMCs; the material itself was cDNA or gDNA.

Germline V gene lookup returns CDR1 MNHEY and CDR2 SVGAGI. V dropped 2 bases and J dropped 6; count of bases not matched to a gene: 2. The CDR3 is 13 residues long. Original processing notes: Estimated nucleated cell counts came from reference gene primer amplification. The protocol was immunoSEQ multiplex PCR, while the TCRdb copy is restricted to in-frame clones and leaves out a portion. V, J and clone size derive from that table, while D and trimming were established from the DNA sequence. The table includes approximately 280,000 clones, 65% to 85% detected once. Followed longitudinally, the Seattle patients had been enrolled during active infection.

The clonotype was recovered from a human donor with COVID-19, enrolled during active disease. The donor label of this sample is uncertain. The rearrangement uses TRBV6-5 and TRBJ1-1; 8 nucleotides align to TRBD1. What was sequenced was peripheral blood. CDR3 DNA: TGTGCCAGCAGTTACGACAGGGGCCCTGAAGCTTTCTTT. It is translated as CASSYDRGPEAFF.